Below are 20 T cell receptor beta chains sequenced from a single sample in a study of cytotoxic CD8 clonotypes in ibrutinib-treated CLL. Only in-frame clones appear in the TCRdb table, and some are missing; sequencing was by immunoSEQ multiplex PCR. The sample holds some 80,000 clones, 70% to 80% seen once. Material: PBMCs, obtained after 12 months of ibrutinib treatment. These receptors all come from a human donor with chronic lymphocytic leukemia.

V is TRBV13 and J is TRBJ2-3, with D possibly matching TRBD2 (5 bases). The CDR3 loop spans 16 amino acids. Deletions cut 5 bases from V and 13 bases from J, with 28 bases between. In germline, CDR1 is PRHDT, CDR2 FYEKMQ (reference sequence). The CDR3 DNA is TGTGCCAGCAGCCCCAGGACTGTATTGTCAGGCCTCAGTGAGTATTTT. Encoded protein: CASSPRTVLSGLSEYF.

For the CDR3, the DNA is TGTGCCAGCAGCTTAGGTGGCAGGGCCCCAGATACGCAGTATTTT. Protein: CASSLGGRAPDTQYF. V gene TRBV7-6 combines with J gene TRBJ2-3; D perhaps matches TRBD1 (5 bases). Germline V gene lookup returns CDR1 SGHVS and CDR2 FNYEAQ. Trimming cost V 1 base and J 4 bases, with 12 bases left between them. The length of the CDR3 is 15 residues.

This clone was detected only a few times. The CDR3 loop reads CASTRGGGREQYF. In DNA, the CDR3 is TGTGCCAGCACCAGGGGGGGAGGGCGTGAGCAGTACTTC. The chain combines TRBV6-5 with TRBJ2-7; D could derive from TRBD1 or TRBD2 (7 bases each). The CDR3 sequence is 13 residues long. Between the trimmed V and J ends, which lost 7 bases and 7 bases, there was a span of 17 bases. Germline values: CDR1 MNHEY, CDR2 SVGAGI.

This clone was observed once. The J gene is TRBJ2-7, the V gene TRBV11-2; D is possibly TRBD1 or TRBD2 (5 bases each). CDR3 length: 16 amino acids. The germline gives CDR1 SGHAT, CDR2 FQNNGV. Trimming took 1 base from V and 3 from J, leaving 16 bases between them. The CDR3 loop reads CASSLVPPGDVYEQYF. The DNA for the CDR3 is TGTGCCAGCAGCTTAGTCCCCCCTGGGGACGTCTACGAGCAGTACTTC.

The chain couples TRBV6-1 to TRBJ2-1; 9 bases are a match to TRBD1. Per the germline V gene, CDR1 is MNHNS and CDR2 is SASEGT. V lost 10 bases, J lost 4 bases, and 11 bases stayed unmatched. This CDR3 has 15 amino acids. Here the CDR3 reads CATQLQGAHYNEQFF. The CDR3 DNA sequence: TGTGCCACCCAGCTACAGGGGGCCCATTACAATGAGCAGTTCTTC.

The rearrangement links TRBV7-9 to TRBJ1-1, with unresolved D. Trimming shortened V by 3 bases and J by 4 bases, and 9 bases separated the two germline ends. The germline V gene has CDR1 SEHNR and CDR2 FQNEAQ (reference sequence). The CDR3 consists of 13 residues. The CDR3 region is CASSFPLGTEAFF. CDR3 nucleotides: TGTGCCAGCAGCTTCCCCCTTGGCACTGAAGCTTTCTTT.

This chain links TRBV19 with TRBJ2-1; tentative D call: TRBD2 (7 bases). The V end lost 7 bases, the J end lost 9 bases, and 16 bases lay between the germline ends. Germline V gene lookup returns CDR1 LNHDA and CDR2 SQIVND (reference sequence). The CDR3 is 13 residues long. This CDR3 reads CASMGGAMGEQFF. The CDR3 coding sequence is TGTGCCAGTATGGGGGGGGCGATGGGTGAGCAGTTCTTC.

CDR3 sequence (DNA): TGTGCCAGCAGCCCAGGGTTTGGCACTGAAGCTTTCTTT. It yields the protein CASSPGFGTEAFF. The chain employs TRBV7-9 and TRBJ1-1; perhaps TRBD1 as D (5 bases). V gave up 5 bases and J gave up 4 bases, with 11 bases separating them. This CDR3 region has 13 residues. Germline V CDR1 and CDR2: SEHNR, FQNEAQ (reference sequence).

The V call is TRBV2, the J call TRBJ2-1; D might be TRBD1 or TRBD2, each matching 6 bases. The V and J ends lost 6 bases and 9 bases respectively, with 18 bases between them. CDR1 SNHLY and CDR2 FYNNEI come from the germline V gene. The length of the CDR3 is 14 residues. CDR3 coding DNA: TGTGCCAGCAGGGGGGGCCTTGGGGTCGGTGAGCAGTTCTTC. This codes for CASRGGLGVGEQFF.

This chain links TRBV5-8 with TRBJ2-7, with a possible D match to TRBD2 (6 bases). Trimming left V 7 bases short and J 0 bases short, with 11 bases between. This CDR3 spans 13 amino acids. Germline CDR1 and CDR2: SGHTS and YDEGEE. CDR3 residues: CASAPDYSYEQYF. The DNA of the CDR3 is TGTGCCAGCGCCCCGGACTACTCCTACGAGCAGTACTTC. The complete variable domain, with remaining parts taken from reference TRBV5-8 and TRBJ2-7, reads EAGVTQSPTHLIKTRGQQATLRCSPISGHTSVYWYQQALGLGLQFLLWYDEGEERNRGNFPPRFSGRQFPNYSSELNVNALELEDSALYLCASAPDYSYEQYFGPGTRLTVT.

The rearrangement uses TRBV6-5 and TRBJ2-5; D tentatively reads TRBD1 or TRBD2 (5 bases each). The closer fit of TRBJ2-7 to the DNA end suggests the J call may be wrong. Per germline, CDR1 MNHEY and CDR2 SVGAGI. The CDR3 consists of 14 residues. The CDR3 coding sequence is TGTGCCAGCAGTTACCCCGGGGACCCCCGCGAGCAGTACTTC. This encodes CASSYPGDPREQYF.

The gene calls are TRBV10-3 and TRBJ2-2; maybe TRBD1 (6 bases). From germline, CDR1 is ENHRY and CDR2 SYGVKD. V was cut by 2 bases and J by 5 bases, with 15 bases left in between. The CDR3 covers 16 residues. CDR3 sequence: CAISEGGHQGTGELFF. As DNA, the CDR3 is TGTGCCATCAGTGAGGGGGGACACCAAGGGACCGGGGAGCTGTTTTTT.

V and J are TRBV19 and TRBJ2-3, with TRBD2 as a possible D gene (7 bases). Per the germline V gene, CDR1 is LNHDA and CDR2 is SQIVND (reference sequence). This CDR3 comprises 14 residues. V shed 6 bases and J shed 5 bases, with 15 bases lying between them. CDR3 sequence reads: CASSPGGGRDTQYF. The CDR3 coding sequence is TGTGCCAGTAGCCCGGGCGGGGGCAGAGATACGCAGTATTTT.

This clone was detected a few times. This chain joins TRBV7-9 and TRBJ2-2; D is ambiguous. Per the germline V gene, CDR1 is SEHNR and CDR2 is FQNEAQ (reference sequence). The CDR3 is 16 residues long. Deletions cut 10 bases from V and 0 bases from J, with 18 bases between. The CDR3 sequence is CATPRTESANTGELFF. CDR3 DNA sequence: TGTGCCACCCCTCGGACCGAATCCGCGAACACCGGGGAGCTGTTTTTT. The full variable domain, completed using reference TRBV7-9 and TRBJ2-2, is DTGVSQNPRHKITKRGQNVTFRCDPISEHNRLYWYRQTLGQGPEFLTYFQNEAQLEKSRLLSDRFSAERPKGSFSTLEIQRTEQGDSAMYLCATPRTESANTGELFFGEGSRLTVL.

The V gene is TRBV5-8, the J gene TRBJ1-5; tentatively, D is TRBD1 (5 bases). Deletions cut 4 bases from V and 4 bases from J, with 15 bases between. The CDR3 covers 15 residues. The V gene's germline CDR1 is SGHTS and CDR2 YDEGEE. For the CDR3, the DNA is TGTGCCAGCAGCCGGGCGGGGACCCTTAATCAGCCCCAGCATTTT. Its protein is CASSRAGTLNQPQHF.

The chain uses TRBV2 and TRBJ2-1; no reliable D call. The V end was cut by 2 bases, the J end by 3 bases, with 14 bases between. CDR1 is SNHLY, CDR2 FYNNEI, per germline. The CDR3 runs 16 residues. CDR3 residues: CASSEKSQTNYNEQFF. The CDR3 nucleotides read TGTGCCAGCAGTGAAAAGTCCCAAACTAACTACAATGAGCAGTTCTTC.

The chain is built from TRBV23-1 and TRBJ2-5; D ambiguous. TRBV23-1 carries the ORF label, with uncertain function. The CDR3 spans 17 residues. The V end lost 3 bases, the J end lost 1 base, and 18 bases lay between the germline ends. The CDR3 DNA sequence: TGCGCCAGCAGTCAGAACCGGGCCACCCTACCCCAAGAGACCCAGTACTTC. Its translation is CASSQNRATLPQETQYF.

This rearrangement joins TRBV5-1 to TRBJ2-1, with D maybe TRBD1 (5 bases). CDR3 length: 12 amino acids. V lost 4 bases and J lost 9, with 11 bases in between. Germline CDR1 reads SGHRS; CDR2 reads YFSETQ. The CDR3 sequence: CASSPQGFEQFF. As DNA, the CDR3 is TGCGCCAGCAGCCCCCAGGGTTTTGAGCAGTTCTTC.

J is TRBJ1-6 and V is TRBV11-3, with D perhaps matching TRBD1 (6 bases). The germline V gene has CDR1 SGHNT and CDR2 YENEEA. The V gene lost 5 bases and the J gene lost 6 bases, with 14 bases spanning the gap. The CDR3 is 15 residues long. The CDR3 DNA reads as TGTGCCAGCAGCCCCAAGACAGGCCTTAATTCACCCCTCCACTTT. This translates into CASSPKTGLNSPLHF.

This clone was counted only a few times. The chain combines TRBV28 with TRBJ1-2; D possibly corresponds to TRBD1 (5 bases). This CDR3 comprises 11 residues. The germline gives CDR1 MDHEN, CDR2 SYDVKM. CDR3 in amino acids: CVTGTAYGYTF. CDR3 DNA sequence: TGTGTAACCGGGACTGCCTATGGCTACACCTTC.